This TCR beta chain stems from a study of T cell responses to AZD1222 COVID-19 vaccine. Whole-study results and caveats: The number of AZD1222 recipients seropositive at baseline was only six. Following two doses of AZD1222, Spike-specific TCR breadth and depth rose. Targets within unmutated variant regions were reportedly found for nearly half of spike-specific TCRs.

Doses given second, at about 4 or about 12 weeks, were pooled. Here immunoSEQ multiplex PCR was the method, and the copy in TCRdb shows in-frame clones only, minus some. The top ten clones hold 2% to 2.5% of a sample with approximately 100,000 clones, 87% of them seen once. On this clone: The antigen remains undetermined.

With V trimmed by 3 bases and J by 2 bases, 21 bases remained unmatched. This CDR3 is 21 amino acids long. Germline V gene data show CDR1 as MNHEY and CDR2 as SMNVEV (reference sequence). The chain employs TRBV27 and TRBJ2-7; 11 bases map to TRBD2. The specimen was peripheral blood, collected 28 days after the second AZD1222 dose. This receptor was identified in an adult who received the AZD1222 COVID-19 vaccine. The CDR3 reads CASSFSRNRLAGLPETYEQYF. The CDR3 coding sequence is TGTGCCAGCAGTTTTTCTCGGAACAGACTAGCGGGACTACCCGAGACCTACGAGCAGTACTTC.